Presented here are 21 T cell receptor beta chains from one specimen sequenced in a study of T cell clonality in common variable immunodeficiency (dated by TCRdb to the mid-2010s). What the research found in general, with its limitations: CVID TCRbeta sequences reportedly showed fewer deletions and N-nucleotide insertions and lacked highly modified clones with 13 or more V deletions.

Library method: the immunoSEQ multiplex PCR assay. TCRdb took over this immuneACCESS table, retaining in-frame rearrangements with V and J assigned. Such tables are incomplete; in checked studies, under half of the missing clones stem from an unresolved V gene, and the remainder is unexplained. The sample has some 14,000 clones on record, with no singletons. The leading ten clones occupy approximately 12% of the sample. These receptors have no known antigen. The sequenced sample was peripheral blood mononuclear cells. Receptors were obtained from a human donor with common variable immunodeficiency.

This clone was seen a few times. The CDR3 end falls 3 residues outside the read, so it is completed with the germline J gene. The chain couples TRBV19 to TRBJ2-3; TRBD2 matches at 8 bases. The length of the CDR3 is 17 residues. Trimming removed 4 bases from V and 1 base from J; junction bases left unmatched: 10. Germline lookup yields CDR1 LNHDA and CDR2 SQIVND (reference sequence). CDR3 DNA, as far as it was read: TGTGCCAGTAGTAGAGTGGGGACTAGAGGCGGCACAGATACG. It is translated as CASSRVGTRGGTDT. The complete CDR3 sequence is CASSRVGTRGGTDTQYF.

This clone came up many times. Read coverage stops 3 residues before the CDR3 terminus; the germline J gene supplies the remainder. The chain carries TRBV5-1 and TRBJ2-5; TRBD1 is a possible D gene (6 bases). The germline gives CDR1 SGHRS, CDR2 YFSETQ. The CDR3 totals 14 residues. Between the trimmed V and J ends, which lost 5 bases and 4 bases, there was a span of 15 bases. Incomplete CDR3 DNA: TGCGCCAGCAGTAGAAAAGACAGGCTAGAGACC. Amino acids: CASSRKDRLET. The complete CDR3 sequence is CASSRKDRLETQYF.

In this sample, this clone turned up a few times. The DNA read from the CDR3 is TGTGCCAGCTCACCACCGGACAGCTTAGAA. Its translation is CASSPPDSLE. The full CDR3 reads CASSPPDSLELFF. This rearrangement joins TRBV18 to TRBJ1-4, with TRBD1 as a possible D gene (6 bases). The read ends 3 residues before the CDR3 terminus; that terminus is restored from the germline J gene. The CDR3 totals 13 residues. From germline, CDR1 is KGHSH and CDR2 LQKENI.

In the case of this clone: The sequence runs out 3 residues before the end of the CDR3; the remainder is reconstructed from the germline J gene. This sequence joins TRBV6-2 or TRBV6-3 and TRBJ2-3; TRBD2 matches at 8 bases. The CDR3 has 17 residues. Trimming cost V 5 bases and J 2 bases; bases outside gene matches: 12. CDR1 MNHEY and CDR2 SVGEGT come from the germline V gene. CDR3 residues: CASSHILGGGTTDTQYF. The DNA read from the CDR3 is TGTGCCAGCAGTCACATTTTAGGCGGGGGGACCACAGATACG.

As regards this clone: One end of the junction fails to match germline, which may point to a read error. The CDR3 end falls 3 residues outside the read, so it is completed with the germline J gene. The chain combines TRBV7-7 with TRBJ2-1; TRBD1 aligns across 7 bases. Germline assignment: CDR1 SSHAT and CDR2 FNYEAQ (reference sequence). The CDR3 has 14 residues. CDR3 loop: CASSLVQGFNEQFF. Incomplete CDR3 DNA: TGTGCTAGCAGCTTAGTACAGGGGTTCAATGAG.

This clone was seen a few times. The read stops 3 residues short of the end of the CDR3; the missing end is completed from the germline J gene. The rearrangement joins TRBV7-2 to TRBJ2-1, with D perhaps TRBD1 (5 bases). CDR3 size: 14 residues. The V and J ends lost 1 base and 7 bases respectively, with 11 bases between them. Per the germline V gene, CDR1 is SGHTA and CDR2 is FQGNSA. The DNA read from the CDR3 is TGTGCCAGCAGCTTAGTGCAGGGTCGGAATGAG. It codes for CASSLVQGRNE. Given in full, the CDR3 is CASSLVQGRNEQFF.

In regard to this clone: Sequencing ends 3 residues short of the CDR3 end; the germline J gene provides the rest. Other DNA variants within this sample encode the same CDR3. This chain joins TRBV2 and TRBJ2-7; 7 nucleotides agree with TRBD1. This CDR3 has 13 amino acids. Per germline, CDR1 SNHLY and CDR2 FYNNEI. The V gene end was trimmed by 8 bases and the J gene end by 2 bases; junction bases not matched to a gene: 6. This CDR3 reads CASRDSEPYEQYF. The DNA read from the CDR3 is TGTGCCAGCCGGGACAGCGAGCCCTACGAG.

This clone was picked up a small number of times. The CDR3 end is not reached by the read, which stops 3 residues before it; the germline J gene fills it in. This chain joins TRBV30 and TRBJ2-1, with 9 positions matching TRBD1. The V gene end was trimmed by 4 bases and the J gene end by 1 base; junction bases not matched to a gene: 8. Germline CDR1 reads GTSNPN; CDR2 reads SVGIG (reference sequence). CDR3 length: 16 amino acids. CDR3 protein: CAWIRPGQGSYNEQFF. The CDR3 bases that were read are TGTGCCTGGATCAGACCGGGACAGGGTTCCTACAATGAG.

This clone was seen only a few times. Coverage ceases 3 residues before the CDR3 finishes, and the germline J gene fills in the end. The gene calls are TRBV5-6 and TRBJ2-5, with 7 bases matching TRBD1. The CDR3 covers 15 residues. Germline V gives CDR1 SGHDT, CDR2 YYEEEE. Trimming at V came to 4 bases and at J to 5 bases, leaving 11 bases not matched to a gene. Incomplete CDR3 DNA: TGTGCCAGCAGCGCCGGGACAGCTCTAAGGGAGACC. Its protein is CASSAGTALRET. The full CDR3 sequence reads CASSAGTALRETQYF.

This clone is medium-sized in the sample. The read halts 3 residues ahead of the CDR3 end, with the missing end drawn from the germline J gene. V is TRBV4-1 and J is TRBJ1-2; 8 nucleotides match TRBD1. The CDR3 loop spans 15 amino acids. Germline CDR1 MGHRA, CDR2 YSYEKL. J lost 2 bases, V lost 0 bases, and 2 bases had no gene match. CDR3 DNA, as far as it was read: TGCGCCAGCAGCCAAGACCGGGACAGGAACTATGGC. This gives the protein CASSQDRDRNYG. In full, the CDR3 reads CASSQDRDRNYGYTF.

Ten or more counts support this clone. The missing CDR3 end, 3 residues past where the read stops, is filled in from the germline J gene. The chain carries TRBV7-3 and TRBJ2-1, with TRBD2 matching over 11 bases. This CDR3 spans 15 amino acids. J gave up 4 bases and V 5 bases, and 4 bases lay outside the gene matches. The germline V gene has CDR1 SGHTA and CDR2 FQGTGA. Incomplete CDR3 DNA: TGTGCCAGCAGCGTAGCGGGGGGGCCATACAATGAG. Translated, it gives CASSVAGGPYNE. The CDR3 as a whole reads CASSVAGGPYNEQFF.

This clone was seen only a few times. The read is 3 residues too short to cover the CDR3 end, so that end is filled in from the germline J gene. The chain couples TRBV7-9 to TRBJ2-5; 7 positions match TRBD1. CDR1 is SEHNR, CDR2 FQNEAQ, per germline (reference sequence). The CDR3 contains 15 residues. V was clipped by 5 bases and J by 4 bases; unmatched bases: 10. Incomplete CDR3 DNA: TGTGCCAGCAGCCCCCTCGACAGGGAGCGAGAGACC. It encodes CASSPLDRERET. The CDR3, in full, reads CASSPLDRERETQYF.

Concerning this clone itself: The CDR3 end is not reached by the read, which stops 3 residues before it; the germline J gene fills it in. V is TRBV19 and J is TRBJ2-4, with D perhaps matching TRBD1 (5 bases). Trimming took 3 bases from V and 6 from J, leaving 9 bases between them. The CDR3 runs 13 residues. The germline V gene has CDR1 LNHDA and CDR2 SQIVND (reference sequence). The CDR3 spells CASSIDSANIQYF. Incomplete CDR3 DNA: TGTGCCAGTAGTATTGACAGCGCAAACATT.

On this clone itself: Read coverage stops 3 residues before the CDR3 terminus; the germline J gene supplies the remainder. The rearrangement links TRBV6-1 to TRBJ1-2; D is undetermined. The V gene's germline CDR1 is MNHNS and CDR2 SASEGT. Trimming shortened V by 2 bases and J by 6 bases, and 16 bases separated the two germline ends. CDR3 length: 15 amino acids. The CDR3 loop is CASSEQILAVNGYTF. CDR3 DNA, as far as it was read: TGTGCCAGCAGTGAACAAATTTTGGCAGTCAATGGC.

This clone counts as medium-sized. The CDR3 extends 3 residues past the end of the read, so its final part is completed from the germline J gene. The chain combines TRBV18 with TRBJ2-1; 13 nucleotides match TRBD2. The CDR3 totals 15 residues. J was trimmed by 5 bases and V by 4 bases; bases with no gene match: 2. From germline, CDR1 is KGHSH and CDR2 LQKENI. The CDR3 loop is CASSRGLAGDNEQFF. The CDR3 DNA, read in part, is TGTGCCAGCTCACGAGGACTAGCGGGAGACAATGAG.

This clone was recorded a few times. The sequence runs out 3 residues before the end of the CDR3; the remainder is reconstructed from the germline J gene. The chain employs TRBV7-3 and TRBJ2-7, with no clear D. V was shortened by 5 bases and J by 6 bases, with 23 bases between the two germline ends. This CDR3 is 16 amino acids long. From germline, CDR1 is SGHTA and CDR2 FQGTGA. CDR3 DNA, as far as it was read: TGTGCCAGCAGCCGATCCCCTACCTCCATCATCGCCGAG. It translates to CASSRSPTSIIAE. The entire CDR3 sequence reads CASSRSPTSIIAEQYF.

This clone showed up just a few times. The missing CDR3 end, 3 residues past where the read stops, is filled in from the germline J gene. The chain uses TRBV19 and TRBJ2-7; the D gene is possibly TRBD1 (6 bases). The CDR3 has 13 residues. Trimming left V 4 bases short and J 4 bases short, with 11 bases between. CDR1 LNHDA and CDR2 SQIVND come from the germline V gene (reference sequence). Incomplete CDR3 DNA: TGTGCCAGTAGTACCACACAGGGATACGAG. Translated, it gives CASSTTQGYE. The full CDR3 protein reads CASSTTQGYEQYF.

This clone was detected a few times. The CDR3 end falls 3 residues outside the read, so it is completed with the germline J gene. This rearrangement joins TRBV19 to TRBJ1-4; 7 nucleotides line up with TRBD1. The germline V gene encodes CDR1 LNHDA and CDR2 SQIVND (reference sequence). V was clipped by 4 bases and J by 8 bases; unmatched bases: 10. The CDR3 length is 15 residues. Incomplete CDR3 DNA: TGTGCCAGTAGTAGGGCTGACAGGGTGGGCGAAAAA. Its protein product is CASSRADRVGEK. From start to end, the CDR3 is CASSRADRVGEKLFF.

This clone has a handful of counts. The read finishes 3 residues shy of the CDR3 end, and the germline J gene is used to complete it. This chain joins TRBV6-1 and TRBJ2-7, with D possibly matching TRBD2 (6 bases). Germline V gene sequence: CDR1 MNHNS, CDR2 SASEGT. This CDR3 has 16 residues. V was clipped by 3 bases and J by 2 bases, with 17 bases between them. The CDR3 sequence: CASSDGRKGRAYEQYF. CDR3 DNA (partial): TGTGCCAGCAGTGATGGGAGGAAGGGCAGGGCCTACGAG.

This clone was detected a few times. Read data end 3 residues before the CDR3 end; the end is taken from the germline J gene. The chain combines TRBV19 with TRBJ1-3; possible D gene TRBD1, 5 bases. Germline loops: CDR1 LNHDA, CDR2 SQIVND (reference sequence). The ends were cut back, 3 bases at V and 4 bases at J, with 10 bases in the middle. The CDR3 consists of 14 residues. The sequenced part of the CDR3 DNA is TGTGCCAGTAGTATGCGAGGGGTCGGAAACACC. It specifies CASSMRGVGNT. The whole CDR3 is CASSMRGVGNTIYF.

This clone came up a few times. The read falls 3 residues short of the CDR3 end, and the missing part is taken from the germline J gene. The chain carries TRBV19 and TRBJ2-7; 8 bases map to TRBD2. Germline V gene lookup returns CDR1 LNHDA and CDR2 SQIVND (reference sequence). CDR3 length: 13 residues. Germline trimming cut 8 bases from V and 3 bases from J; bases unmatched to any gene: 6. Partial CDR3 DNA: TGTGCCAGTGAGAATAGCGGGAACTACGAG. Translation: CASENSGNYE. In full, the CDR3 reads CASENSGNYEQYF. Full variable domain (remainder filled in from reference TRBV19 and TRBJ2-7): DGGITQSPKYLFRKEGQNVTLSCEQNLNHDAMYWYRQDPGQGLRLIYYSQIVNDFQKGDIAEGYSVSREKKESFPLTVTSAQKNPTAFYLCASENSGNYEQYFGPGTRLTVT.